Reported below is one TCR beta chain. Its antigen is unidentified. Generated by immunoSEQ multiplex PCR, the TCRdb table keeps only in-frame clones and is missing some. The sample lists 90,000 to 150,000 clones, 70% to 85% occurring once. These data are taken from a study of T cell responses to AZD1222 COVID-19 vaccine. Study results and caveats: Once two AZD1222 doses were given, Spike-specific TCR breadth and depth went up. Mapped onto spike, vaccine-associated CD4 TCRs spanned it and were dominant at 160-218 and 743-854. Most donors were white British and more were female, and clonal diversity was possibly underestimated.

This TCR came from an adult in good health. Source: peripheral blood, taken on day 0 of AZD1222 vaccination.

This CDR3 is CASSLLAGASDIQYF. The CDR3 coding sequence is TGTGCCAGCAGCTTACTTGCAGGGGCGAGTGACATTCAGTACTTC. The rearrangement joins TRBV7-2 to TRBJ2-4, with TRBD1 as a possible D gene (6 bases). The ends were cut back, 2 bases at V and 8 bases at J, with 16 bases in the middle. The CDR3 is 15 amino acids. Germline values: CDR1 SGHTA, CDR2 FQGNSA.